The next 17 T cell receptor beta chains were all read from a single sample in a study of OX40 agonist ivuxolimab in advanced cancers. Profiled with immunoSEQ multiplex PCR; TCRdb holds only in-frame clones, not every one. The table has over 50,000 clones, 86% seen once. The specimen comprised CD4+ or CD8+ T cells sorted from blood, sampled in a trial of the OX40 agonist ivuxolimab. Receptor source: an adult with an advanced solid tumor such as melanoma, head and neck, liver or kidney cancer.

This sequence joins TRBV19 and TRBJ1-1; TRBD1 agrees at 7 bases. Trimming at V came to 5 bases and at J to 8 bases, leaving 5 bases not matched to a gene. The germline V gene has CDR1 LNHDA and CDR2 SQIVND (reference sequence). This CDR3 region has 12 residues. This CDR3 is CASSLKDREAFF. For the CDR3, the DNA is TGTGCCAGTAGTTTAAAGGACAGGGAAGCTTTCTTT.

This chain links TRBV5-1 with TRBJ1-1; D uncertain. Germline V gene sequence: CDR1 SGHRS, CDR2 YFSETQ. Trimming shortened V by 2 bases and J by 0 bases, and 8 bases separated the two germline ends. The CDR3 runs 14 residues. The CDR3 sequence: CASSLASLNTEAFF. DNA for the CDR3: TGCGCCAGCAGCTTAGCATCACTGAACACTGAAGCTTTCTTT.

This clone was picked up a small number of times. V gene TRBV30 combines with J gene TRBJ1-4; 7 nucleotides agree with TRBD1. Germline V gives CDR1 GTSNPN, CDR2 SVGIG (reference sequence). The CDR3 contains 11 residues. The V gene end was trimmed by 8 bases and the J gene end by 9 bases; junction bases not matched to a gene: 6. Here the CDR3 reads CALGQSQKLFF. CDR3 coding DNA: TGTGCCCTGGGACAGTCGCAAAAACTGTTTTTT. The full variable domain, in which reference TRBV30 and TRBJ1-4 provide the parts outside the CDR3, is SQTIHQWPATLVQPVGSPLSLECTVEGTSNPNLYWYRQAAGRGLQLLFYSVGIGQISSEVPQNLSASRPQDRQFILSSKKLLLSDSGFYLCALGQSQKLFFGSGTQLSVL.

This clone was counted between two and nine times. The chain recombines TRBV7-9 with TRBJ2-5; D is ambiguous. The CDR3 contains 14 residues. V lost 1 base and J 4 bases, leaving 10 bases between the germline ends. From germline, CDR1 is SEHNR and CDR2 FQNEAQ (reference sequence). The CDR3 loop reads CASSLVGRGETQYF. The CDR3 region has the DNA TGTGCCAGCAGCTTAGTAGGACGCGGAGAGACCCAGTACTTC.

The chain has TRBV6-6 and TRBJ2-7; TRBD2 is a possible D gene (6 bases). The CDR3 is 14 residues long. Germline CDR1 MNHNY, CDR2 SVGAGI (reference sequence). Trimming removed 5 bases at V and 0 bases at J, with 11 bases between. The chain's CDR3 is CASSIGGSSYEQYF. CDR3 coding DNA: TGTGCCAGCAGTATCGGAGGGAGCTCCTACGAGCAGTACTTC.

The V call is TRBV6-1, the J call TRBJ2-7; possible D gene TRBD1, 6 bases. This CDR3 is built from 15 residues. Germline V lookup: CDR1 MNHNS, CDR2 SASEGT. Trimming removed 1 base at V and 12 bases at J, with 22 bases between. CDR3 sequence (DNA): TGTGCCAGCAGTGAAGTGCCCGACAGGTCGGCTGGGCGGTACTTC. This codes for CASSEVPDRSAGRYF.

This clone was found once. The chain combines TRBV10-1 with TRBJ1-1; D gene uncertain. Trimming stripped 3 bases from V and 6 bases from J, with 11 bases between. Germline assignment: CDR1 WNHNN and CDR2 SYGVQD (reference sequence). The CDR3 is 13 residues long. The DNA for the CDR3 is TGCGCCAGCAGTGAAACGAGGCTGGCTGAAGCTTTCTTT. Translating it yields CASSETRLAEAFF.

The chain has TRBV27 and TRBJ1-2; D unresolved. V lost 0 bases and J lost 8, with 13 bases in between. CDR3 length: 14 residues. In germline, CDR1 is MNHEY, CDR2 SMNVEV (reference sequence). The CDR3 reads CASSLSGRAEGYTF. CDR3 coding DNA: TGTGCCAGCAGTTTATCAGGGAGAGCGGAAGGCTACACCTTC.

The chain employs TRBV27 and TRBJ2-7; 8 bases align to TRBD1. V shed 6 bases and J 6 bases; nucleotides not matched to a gene: 7. Germline CDR1 and CDR2: MNHEY and SMNVEV (reference sequence). This CDR3 is 13 amino acids long. In DNA form, the CDR3 reads TGTGCCAGCAGAGGGCAGGGGGCGGGCGAGCAGTACTTC. Its translation: CASRGQGAGEQYF.

The gene calls are TRBV19 and TRBJ1-1, with 12 bases aligning to TRBD1. The germline V gene has CDR1 LNHDA and CDR2 SQIVND (reference sequence). The CDR3 runs to 17 residues. With 5 bases clipped from V and 1 base from J, the junction kept 8 bases outside the gene matches. The CDR3 DNA reads as TGTGCCAGTAGTCGCGCGGGACAGGGGGCCGAGAACACTGAAGCTTTCTTT. This codes for CASSRAGQGAENTEAFF.

The CDR3 loop is CATSRDSSDTQYF. Written as DNA, the CDR3 is TGTGCCACCAGCAGAGATAGTTCCGATACGCAGTATTTT. V gene TRBV15 combines with J gene TRBJ2-3, with no clear D. CDR1 is LNHNV, CDR2 YYDKDF, per germline (reference sequence). The CDR3 has 13 amino acids. V dropped 0 bases and J dropped 6 bases, with 7 bases sitting between them.

The V gene is TRBV6-1, the J gene TRBJ1-1, with 10 bases identical to TRBD1. The CDR3 is made up of 14 amino acids. Germline assignment: CDR1 MNHNS and CDR2 SASEGT. V lost 4 bases and J lost 5; bases outside the gene matches: 4. In DNA, the CDR3 is TGTGCCAGCAGTGCGACAGGGGGCTTTACTGAAGCTTTCTTT. Its protein is CASSATGGFTEAFF.

The chain links TRBV7-6 to TRBJ2-5; either TRBD1 or TRBD2 may fit D (6 bases each). This CDR3 has 18 amino acids. CDR1 is SGHVS and CDR2 is FNYEAQ in the germline V gene. V gave up 0 bases and J gave up 3 bases, with 20 bases separating them. The CDR3 region has the DNA TGTGCCAGCAGCTTAGCGATTGCAAGGGGGGCTCTGGAAGAGACCCAGTACTTC. Residues: CASSLAIARGALEETQYF.

This rearrangement joins TRBV5-4 to TRBJ2-5, with 7 nucleotides matching TRBD2. With V trimmed by 4 bases and J by 2 bases, 11 bases remained unmatched. Germline loops: CDR1 SGHNT, CDR2 YYREEE (reference sequence). This CDR3 is built from 16 residues. As DNA, the CDR3 is TGTGCCAGCAGCCCCGTGGGGGGGTCGATTCAAGAGACCCAGTACTTC. Translation: CASSPVGGSIQETQYF.

The rearrangement joins TRBV30 to TRBJ2-4, with a tentative D call TRBD2 (6 bases). The ends were cut back, 5 bases at V and 0 bases at J, with 14 bases in the middle. The V gene's germline CDR1 is GTSNPN and CDR2 SVGIG (reference sequence). CDR3 length: 15 residues. The CDR3 nucleotides read TGTGCCTGGCGGGACTCCCATTTAGCCAAAAACATTCAGTACTTC. Its translation is CAWRDSHLAKNIQYF. The full variable domain, with the rest looked up from reference TRBV30 and TRBJ2-4, is SQTIHQWPATLVQPVGSPLSLECTVEGTSNPNLYWYRQAAGRGLQLLFYSVGIGQISSEVPQNLSASRPQDRQFILSSKKLLLSDSGFYLCAWRDSHLAKNIQYFGAGTRLSVL.

V gene TRBV19 combines with J gene TRBJ1-5; TRBD1 agrees at 7 bases. This CDR3 contains 15 residues. Germline lookup yields CDR1 LNHDA and CDR2 SQIVND (reference sequence). Unmatched junction bases numbered 9, after V lost 6 bases and J lost 4 bases. The CDR3 nucleotides read TGTGCCAGTAGGGCCCGAAGGGGGCCGAATCAGCCCCAGCATTTT. Protein: CASRARRGPNQPQHF.

The chain joins TRBV7-2 to TRBJ2-1; D gene unclear. This CDR3 is 14 amino acids long. Per the germline V gene, CDR1 is SGHTA and CDR2 is FQGNSA. V lost 2 bases to trimming and J lost 5 bases, with 10 bases between them. Here the CDR3 reads CASSLSRWNNEQFF. In nucleotides, the CDR3 is TGTGCCAGCAGCTTAAGCAGGTGGAACAATGAGCAGTTCTTC.